The clone carrying this TCR beta chain occurred a few times. The entry originates in a study of CD8 T cells in Susac syndrome. The CDR3 is 14 amino acids. Germline V lookup: CDR1 MNHEY, CDR2 SMNVEV (reference sequence). V shed 0 bases and J shed 4 bases, with 9 bases lying between them. The RNA, 0.5 to 1 ug, was put through reverse transcription using random hexamers. Across 54 Vbeta and 13 Jbeta, immunoSEQ multiplex PCR amplified TCR beta CDR3. In TCRdb, the immunoSEQ multiplex PCR reads were re-called with MiXCR into one record per CDR3 protein. The repertoire holds roughly 400,000 distinct CDR3 sequences, with roughly 85% as singletons.

The sequence was collected from a human donor with multiple sclerosis. V gene TRBV27 combines with J gene TRBJ2-5, with D perhaps matching TRBD1 or TRBD2 (5 bases each). Sequences were obtained from CD8+ T cells from PBMCs. In nucleotides, the CDR3 is TGTGCCAGCAGTTTATCAGGGGACGGAGAGACCCAGTACTTC. Residues: CASSLSGDGETQYF.